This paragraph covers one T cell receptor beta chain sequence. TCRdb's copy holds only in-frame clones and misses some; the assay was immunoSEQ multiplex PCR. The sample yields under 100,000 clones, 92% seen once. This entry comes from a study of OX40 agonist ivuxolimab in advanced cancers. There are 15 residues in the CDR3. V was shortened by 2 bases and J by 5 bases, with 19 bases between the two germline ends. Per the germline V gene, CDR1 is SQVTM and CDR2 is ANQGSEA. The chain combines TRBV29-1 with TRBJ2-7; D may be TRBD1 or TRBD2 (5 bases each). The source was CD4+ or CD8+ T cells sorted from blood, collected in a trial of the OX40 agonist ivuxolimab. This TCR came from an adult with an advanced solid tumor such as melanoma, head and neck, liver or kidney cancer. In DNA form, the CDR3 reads TGCAGCGTTGAAATAGGATGGGGACCCGACGACGAGCAGTACTTC. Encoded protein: CSVEIGWGPDDEQYF.